The 20 T cell receptor beta chains in this list originate from one sample, sequenced in a study of T cell repertoires in cytomegalovirus infection. Antigens of these TCRs are unknown. Each CDR3 protein gets one entry after TCRdb re-called the reads with MiXCR. The profile covers roughly 860,000 distinct CDR3 sequences, with 30% to 35% appearing a single time and around an eighth taken by the ten largest. Sequencing was performed on cultured CD8+ T cells from PBMCs, taken from culture after CMV antigen stimulation. These receptors were obtained from a human donor in good health (CMV status not recorded). Some clones in this sample may be carry-over from other donors' samples.

The table lists this clonotype with a few counts. The chain uses TRBV19 and TRBJ2-1, with TRBD1 matching 7 bases. The CDR3 is made up of 16 amino acids. CDR1 and CDR2 from the germline V gene are LNHDA and SQIVND (reference sequence). V dropped 1 base and J dropped 10; count of bases not matched to a gene: 13. The CDR3 region has the DNA TGTGCCAGTAGTATAGCCCCGGGACAGACCCTCGCGGAGCAGTTCTTC. Translated, it gives CASSIAPGQTLAEQFF.

This clonotype has ten or more counts. This chain uses TRBV7-8 with TRBJ1-1, with a weak D call TRBD1 (5 bases). This CDR3 contains 14 residues. Trimming removed 5 bases from V and 4 bases from J, with 14 bases in between. Germline V lookup: CDR1 SGHVS, CDR2 FQNEAQ. The CDR3 is CASSRGGRVTEAFF. The CDR3 DNA follows: TGTGCCAGCAGCCGCGGGGGGAGGGTCACTGAAGCTTTCTTT.

The rearrangement links TRBV10-3 to TRBJ1-5; D is uncertain. V gave up 0 bases and J gave up 0 bases, with 6 bases separating them. The CDR3 runs 15 residues. Germline V gene lookup returns CDR1 ENHRY and CDR2 SYGVKD. In DNA, the CDR3 is TGTGCCATCAGTGAGTCGTCGGGTAGCAATCAGCCCCAGCATTTT. Its protein is CAISESSGSNQPQHF.

The chain links TRBV7-8 to TRBJ2-1; 10 bases line up with TRBD2. The CDR3 consists of 13 residues. CDR1 and CDR2 from the germline V gene are SGHVS and FQNEAQ. V shed 8 bases, J shed 8 bases, and the junction held 6 bases outside the gene matches. As DNA, the CDR3 is TGTGCCAGCTCCCAGCGGGGGGGCTATGAGCAGTTCTTC. Protein sequence: CASSQRGGYEQFF.

The genes are TRBV20-1 and TRBJ2-2; 10 nucleotides agree with TRBD2. CDR1 DFQATT and CDR2 SNEGSKA come from the germline V gene (reference sequence). Trimming at V came to 4 bases and at J to 4 bases, leaving 18 bases not matched to a gene. This CDR3 has 19 amino acids. The CDR3 DNA is TGCAGTGCTAAAACTTGGACTAGCGGAACTCCCGACGGCACCGGGGAGCTGTTTTTT. This encodes CSAKTWTSGTPDGTGELFF.

V is TRBV9 and J is TRBJ2-6; the D is unclear. The CDR3 spans 14 residues. Germline CDR1 reads SGDLS; CDR2 reads YYNGEE. The ends were cut back, 5 bases at V and 0 bases at J, with 6 bases in the middle. CDR3 protein: CASSVTSGANVLTF. CDR3 bases: TGTGCCAGCAGTGTTACCTCTGGGGCCAACGTCCTGACTTTC.

The J gene is TRBJ2-5, the V gene TRBV27; the D is unclear. Trimming stripped 6 bases from V and 5 bases from J, with 22 bases between. The CDR3 sequence is 16 residues long. CDR1 is MNHEY, CDR2 SMNVEV, per germline (reference sequence). The CDR3 DNA sequence: TGTGCCAGCAGCCCGCTCGATATAGTAGGTCGGGAGACCCAGTACTTC. Protein: CASSPLDIVGRETQYF.

The chain couples TRBV12-3 or TRBV12-4 to TRBJ2-1; 9 bases fit TRBD1. The CDR3 covers 15 residues. J gave up 6 bases and V 6 bases, and 9 bases lay outside the gene matches. CDR3 sequence: CASRHRTGDGNEQFF. CDR3 DNA: TGTGCCAGCAGACATAGGACAGGGGACGGCAATGAGCAGTTCTTC.

This clonotype was observed a few times. V gene TRBV7-4 combines with J gene TRBJ2-5; TRBD1 aligns across 8 bases. The CDR3 has 15 amino acids. V gave up 4 bases and J gave up 0 bases; unmatched junction bases: 4. Germline-derived CDR1 and CDR2 are SGHVT and SQSDAQ. Here the CDR3 DNA reads TGTGCCAGCAGCTCGACAGGGGCGAACCAAGAGACCCAGTACTTC. Residues: CASSSTGANQETQYF.

In this sample, this clonotype turned up a few times. One end of the junction varies from germline; a read error may be responsible. This chain connects TRBV7-7 to TRBJ2-5; no clear D gene. The length of the CDR3 is 13 residues. Germline-derived CDR1 and CDR2 are SSHAT and FNYEAQ (reference sequence). This chain's CDR3 is CASSWGSQETQYF. CDR3 sequence (DNA): TGTGCTAGCAGCTGGGGATCCCAAGAGACCCAGTACTTC.

This clonotype was counted between two and nine times. J is TRBJ2-3 and V is TRBV6-5; D gene unclear. Germline lookup yields CDR1 MNHEY and CDR2 SVGAGI. This CDR3 is built from 14 residues. Trimming took off 1 base at V and 3 bases at J, with 8 bases between the two ends. The CDR3 region has the DNA TGTGCCAGCAGTTACTGGGCTAGTACAGATACGCAGTATTTT. Its translation: CASSYWASTDTQYF.

The rearrangement joins TRBV4-2 to TRBJ1-6; weak D call: TRBD1 (5 bases). Germline CDR1 and CDR2: LGHNA and YNFKEQ. Trimming took 0 bases from V and 1 from J, leaving 7 bases between them. CDR3 length: 16 residues. In nucleotides, the CDR3 is TGTGCCAGCAGCCAAGAGAGGGGTTCCTATAATTCACCCCTCCACTTT. It specifies CASSQERGSYNSPLHF.

Note on this clonotype: Germline is not matched at one junction end, which may reflect a read error. The chain couples TRBV7-6 to TRBJ2-1; a weak D match, TRBD1 (6 bases). The germline gives CDR1 SGHVS, CDR2 FNYEAQ. The CDR3 contains 14 residues. The DNA of the CDR3 is TGTGCTAGCAGCTGGGGGCCTACGTGGGATGAGCAGTTCTTC. This encodes CASSWGPTWDEQFF.

This clonotype was picked up a small number of times. Written as DNA, the CDR3 is TGTGCCAGCCGGGCGGGGGGCGTCCAAAACATTCAGTACTTC. Amino acid sequence: CASRAGGVQNIQYF. V gene TRBV7-8 combines with J gene TRBJ2-4, with 8 positions matching TRBD2. Unmatched junction bases numbered 8, after V lost 8 bases and J lost 5 bases. CDR1 is SGHVS and CDR2 is FQNEAQ in the germline V gene. The CDR3 spans 14 residues.

This clonotype occurred a few times. This chain joins TRBV6-5 and TRBJ2-7; D not certain. Per the germline V gene, CDR1 is MNHEY and CDR2 is SVGAGI. CDR3 length equals 17 residues. Trimming pared 2 bases from V and 2 bases from J, leaving 19 bases between. DNA of the CDR3: TGTGCCAGCAGTTACGGGCATCACGCCGTGTTGACCTACGAGCAGTACTTC. Translation gives CASSYGHHAVLTYEQYF.

This clonotype came up a few times. CDR3 nucleotides: TGCGCCAGCAGCGAACCCTCCGGGACAGGGATATACGAGCAGTACTTC. Translating it yields CASSEPSGTGIYEQYF. The rearrangement joins TRBV4-1 to TRBJ2-7, with 9 nucleotides matching TRBD1. Germline V gene lookup returns CDR1 MGHRA and CDR2 YSYEKL. This CDR3 is 16 amino acids long. Unmatched junction bases numbered 12, after V lost 5 bases and J lost 4 bases.

This clonotype was observed a few times. V and J are TRBV2 and TRBJ2-3, with 16 bases that match TRBD2. The CDR3 has 17 amino acids. V trimming: 11 bases; J trimming: 0 bases; junction bases outside the gene matches: 8. The germline V gene encodes CDR1 SNHLY and CDR2 FYNNEI. CDR3 in DNA: TGTGCCTCCGGGACTAGCGGGGGGGCACCTAGCACAGATACGCAGTATTTT. Its protein is CASGTSGGAPSTDTQYF.

This clonotype turned up a few times. The V call is TRBV19, the J call TRBJ2-1; 16 nucleotides agree with TRBD2. J lost 0 bases, V lost 4 bases, and 3 bases had no gene match. The CDR3 spans 18 residues. CDR1 and CDR2 from the germline V gene are LNHDA and SQIVND (reference sequence). In DNA form, the CDR3 reads TGTGCCAGTAGTACGGGACTAGCGGGGGGGAGCTCCTACAATGAGCAGTTCTTC. Protein: CASSTGLAGGSSYNEQFF.

This clonotype was detected only a few times. The V gene is TRBV6-6, the J gene TRBJ2-1; D tentatively reads TRBD1 or TRBD2 (5 bases each). Trimming took off 5 bases at V and 7 bases at J, with 15 bases between the two ends. CDR3 length equals 14 residues. Germline CDR1 and CDR2: MNHNY and SVGAGI (reference sequence). The CDR3 DNA is TGTGCCAGCAGTGAGGCGACGGGGCTTAATGAGCAGTTCTTC. Translating gives CASSEATGLNEQFF.

This clonotype has only a few counts. The rearrangement uses TRBV5-5 and TRBJ2-7; perhaps TRBD1 as D (6 bases). V lost 0 bases, J lost 2 bases, and 18 bases lay in between. Germline lookup yields CDR1 SGHKS and CDR2 YYEKEE (reference sequence). CDR3 length equals 17 residues. DNA for the CDR3: TGTGCCAGCAGCTTGGTGGATCGGGCAGGGGATCCCTACGAGCAGTACTTC. Protein sequence: CASSLVDRAGDPYEQYF.